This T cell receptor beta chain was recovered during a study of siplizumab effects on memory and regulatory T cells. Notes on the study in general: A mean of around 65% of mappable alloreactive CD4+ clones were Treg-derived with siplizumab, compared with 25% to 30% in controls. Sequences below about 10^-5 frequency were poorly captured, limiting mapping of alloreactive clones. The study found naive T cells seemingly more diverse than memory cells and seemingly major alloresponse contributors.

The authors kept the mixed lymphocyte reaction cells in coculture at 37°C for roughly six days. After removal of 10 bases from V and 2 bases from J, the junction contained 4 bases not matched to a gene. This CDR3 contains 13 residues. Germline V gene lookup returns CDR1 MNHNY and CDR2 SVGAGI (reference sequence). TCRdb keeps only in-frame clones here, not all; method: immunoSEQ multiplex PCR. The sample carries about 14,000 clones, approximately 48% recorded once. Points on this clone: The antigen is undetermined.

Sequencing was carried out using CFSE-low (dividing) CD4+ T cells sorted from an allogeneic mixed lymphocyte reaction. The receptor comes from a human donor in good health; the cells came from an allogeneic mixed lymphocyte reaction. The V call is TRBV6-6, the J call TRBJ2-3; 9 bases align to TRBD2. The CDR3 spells CATWTSVTDTQYF. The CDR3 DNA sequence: TGTGCCACCTGGACTAGCGTCACAGATACGCAGTATTTT.